The rows below give T cell receptor beta chains drawn from one sample of a study of T cells after yellow fever vaccination. In TCRdb, the 5' RACE reads were re-called with MiXCR into one record per CDR3 protein. The top ten hold 15% to 20% of the sample, which has hundreds of thousands of distinct CDR3 sequences, roughly a sixth seen once. Material: PBMCs, obtained before the yellow fever booster vaccination. These receptor sequences come from a man younger than 35 who received the YFV17D yellow fever vaccine. CDR3s leave out the opening cysteine and the closing phenylalanine or tryptophan. D genes are given only for firm matches.

D gene	V gene	J gene	CDR3 protein
.	TRBV6-5	TRBJ2-5	ASSYGSTAGLEETQY
TRBD2	TRBV4-1	TRBJ2-5	ASRSTSGGQETQY
.	TRBV3-1	TRBJ2-3	ASSQRSLADTQY
.	TRBV7-2	TRBJ2-1	ASSFRGESYNEQF
TRBD2	TRBV30	TRBJ2-1	AWSVVGLAGEVNEQF
.	TRBV20-1	TRBJ2-5	SATKTEKGTQY
.	TRBV28	TRBJ1-2	ASSFGFHSRYGYT
.	TRBV2	TRBJ2-7	ASRRDSNYEQY
.	TRBV6-2/TRBV6-3	TRBJ2-2	ASGHTGELF
.	TRBV6-5	TRBJ1-6	ASSGRSSPLH
TRBD2	TRBV2	TRBJ2-2	ASSEAGGWNTGELF
.	TRBV5-1	TRBJ1-5	ASSSEGVGNQPQH
TRBD2	TRBV28	TRBJ2-4	ASIGGAYKNIQY
TRBD2	TRBV5-1	TRBJ2-3	ASSLWASGGRDTQY
TRBD1	TRBV4-3	TRBJ2-1	ASSPRAGGHNEQF
TRBD2	TRBV20-1	TRBJ2-3	SATSGGGTDTQY
.	TRBV4-3	TRBJ2-1	ASSQEAIAGNEQF
TRBD2	TRBV20-1	TRBJ2-2	SARSGGATGELF
.	TRBV7-9	TRBJ1-1	ASTSGATEAF
.	TRBV15	TRBJ2-2	ATSRDRQNTGELF
.	TRBV10-3	TRBJ2-2	AISGAENTGELF
.	TRBV11-1	TRBJ2-2	ASSRGRTNTGELF
.	TRBV6-1	TRBJ2-1	ASSELGLGEQF
.	TRBV7-6	TRBJ2-7	ASSPSGLSSYEQY
TRBD2	TRBV28	TRBJ2-3	ASSSASGGRTDTQY
TRBD1	TRBV6-5	TRBJ1-1	ASSYGQGDTEAF
TRBD1	TRBV7-2	TRBJ1-5	ASSSGTGGDQPQH
.	TRBV7-9	TRBJ1-2	ASSPPGERGYT
TRBD2	TRBV6-2/TRBV6-3	TRBJ2-1	ASSRKGLAVYNEQF
.	TRBV5-5	TRBJ2-4	ASSSSGARQLLAKNIQY
.	TRBV12-3/TRBV12-4	TRBJ1-5	ASGTGGNQPQH
.	TRBV10-3	TRBJ1-2	AISESVIVSANYGYT
.	TRBV27	TRBJ2-7	ASRPSGLMAYEQY
.	TRBV6-1	TRBJ1-5	ASSLYRDGNQPQH
.	TRBV20-1	TRBJ1-5	SAGQSNQPQH
.	TRBV7-2	TRBJ1-2	ASSLRTENYGYT
.	TRBV7-6	TRBJ2-3	ASSGPGPTDTQY
.	TRBV20-1	TRBJ1-5	SDLTKSTRRGDTYQPQH
TRBD1	TRBV10-2	TRBJ2-7	ASSVGQKAYEQY
.	TRBV12-3/TRBV12-4	TRBJ1-6	ASSVQGVGSPLH
.	TRBV11-2	TRBJ2-3	ASSSWGAANTDTQY
TRBD1	TRBV4-3	TRBJ1-2	ASSESTGENYGYT
.	TRBV7-9	TRBJ2-6	ASSPPGASSGANVLT
TRBD1	TRBV19	TRBJ2-1	ASSIRQGARNEQF
.	TRBV5-4	TRBJ1-3	ASSKGPSGNTIY
.	TRBV9	TRBJ2-5	ASGPDRETQY
.	TRBV19	TRBJ1-1	ASSQGAGRTEAF
.	TRBV29-1	TRBJ2-3	SVRESTDTQY
.	TRBV6-2/TRBV6-3	TRBJ1-6	ASSGTGTHNSPLH
.	TRBV4-3	TRBJ1-4	ASSQGGAGTNEKLF
TRBD1	TRBV7-2	TRBJ2-2	ASRRAGGPTGELF
TRBD1	TRBV20-1	TRBJ2-2	SAFRGLSGELF
.	TRBV5-8	TRBJ2-5	ASSFGQQETQY
.	TRBV7-6	TRBJ2-6	ASSLSNSGANVLT
.	TRBV6-5	TRBJ1-1	ASSYEQRNTEAF